These 16 T cell receptor beta chains came from one sample sequenced in a study of blood T cell repertoires in COVID-19. TCRdb's table, derived via immunoSEQ multiplex PCR, lists solely in-frame clones and lacks some. Of some 170,000 clones listed, around 74% are singletons. The sequenced sample consisted of peripheral blood. Receptors were obtained from a man aged 70-80 years with acute or convalescent COVID-19.

V gene TRBV5-8 combines with J gene TRBJ2-1, with 9 bases that match TRBD2. The germline gives CDR1 SGHTS, CDR2 YDEGEE. V gave up 5 bases and J gave up 0 bases; unmatched junction bases: 3. The length of the CDR3 is 15 residues. The CDR3 reads CASRGLAYSYNEQFF. CDR3 coding DNA: TGTGCCAGCAGAGGACTAGCGTACTCCTACAATGAGCAGTTCTTC.

The chain is built from TRBV7-2 and TRBJ2-5, with 8 positions matching TRBD2. CDR3 length: 15 amino acids. V shed 0 bases, J shed 5 bases, and the junction held 5 bases outside the gene matches. CDR1 and CDR2 from the germline V gene are SGHTA and FQGNSA. CDR3 DNA sequence: TGTGCCAGCAGCTTAGCTTCGGGGGGGCGGGAGACCCAGTACTTC. Amino acids: CASSLASGGRETQYF.

The J gene is TRBJ1-5, the V gene TRBV28; TRBD1 agrees at 10 bases. Per germline, CDR1 MDHEN and CDR2 SYDVKM. This CDR3 region has 16 residues. J was trimmed by 2 bases and V by 6 bases; bases with no gene match: 7. Written as DNA, the CDR3 is TGTGCCAGCAGATCGACAGGGGGCCTTGGCAATCAGCCCCAGCATTTT. Translation: CASRSTGGLGNQPQHF.

The chain links TRBV4-2 to TRBJ1-1, with no clear D. Germline-derived CDR1 and CDR2 are LGHNA and YNFKEQ. The CDR3 sequence is 14 residues long. V lost 0 bases, J lost 4 bases, and 9 bases lay in between. CDR3 bases: TGTGCCAGCAGCCAAGATGCAGGTACCACTGAAGCTTTCTTT. Its protein is CASSQDAGTTEAFF.

The chain recombines TRBV25-1 with TRBJ2-5, with a weak D call TRBD2 (5 bases). Germline loops: CDR1 MGHDK, CDR2 SYGVNS. Trimming removed 4 bases from V and 5 bases from J, with 11 bases in between. The CDR3 is 13 residues long. The CDR3, as DNA: TGTGCCAGCAGTGCCCCTAGCTTGGAGACCCAGTACTTC. Protein: CASSAPSLETQYF.

The genes are TRBV5-5 and TRBJ1-2; unclear D gene. The CDR3 contains 13 residues. V was pared by 2 bases and J by 5 bases, with 10 bases between. Per germline, CDR1 SGHKS and CDR2 YYEKEE (reference sequence). Here the CDR3 reads CASSFDPTYGYTF. CDR3 DNA sequence: TGTGCCAGCAGCTTTGATCCGACTTATGGCTACACCTTC.

The V and J genes are TRBV4-2 and TRBJ2-7; 9 bases line up with TRBD2. The CDR3 contains 16 residues. Germline lookup yields CDR1 LGHNA and CDR2 YNFKEQ. Losses at the gene ends were 3 bases for V and 3 bases for J; bases not matched to a gene: 9. The CDR3 loop is CASSQGLAGANYEQYF. CDR3 bases: TGTGCCAGCAGCCAGGGGTTAGCGGGGGCCAACTACGAGCAGTACTTC.

The chain uses TRBV21-1 and TRBJ1-2. TRBV21-1 is a known pseudogene. CDR3 length: 9 amino acids. The CDR3 region has the DNA TGTGCCAGCACGGGTGGCTACACCTTC. It is translated as CASTGGYTF.

V is TRBV5-4 and J is TRBJ1-4, with D maybe TRBD1 (6 bases). Trimming left V 3 bases short and J 4 bases short, with 13 bases between. Germline V gene sequence: CDR1 SGHNT, CDR2 YYREEE (reference sequence). The CDR3 is made up of 15 amino acids. CDR3 sequence: CASSSRQEINEKLFF. DNA of the CDR3: TGTGCCAGCAGCTCGAGACAGGAGATTAATGAAAAACTGTTTTTT.

About this clone: The same CDR3 is also encoded by other DNA sequences in this sample. The chain couples TRBV18 to TRBJ1-5, with 10 bases identical to TRBD1. Trimming removed 2 bases from V and 2 bases from J; junction bases left unmatched: 0. The germline gives CDR1 KGHSH, CDR2 LQKENI. The CDR3 sequence is 15 residues long. The CDR3: CASSPGTGGNQPQHF. CDR3 in DNA: TGTGCCAGCTCACCAGGGACAGGGGGCAATCAGCCCCAGCATTTT.

The chain employs TRBV27 and TRBJ1-6; tentatively, D is TRBD1 (6 bases). CDR1 MNHEY and CDR2 SMNVEV come from the germline V gene (reference sequence). This CDR3 contains 17 residues. Trimming took 5 bases from V and 6 from J, leaving 20 bases between them. The CDR3 loop is CASSPSPGQATNSPLHF. CDR3 bases: TGTGCCAGCAGTCCGTCTCCGGGACAAGCAACTAATTCACCCCTCCACTTT.

This chain joins TRBV6-2 or TRBV6-3 and TRBJ1-5, with D maybe TRBD1 (5 bases). Germline values: CDR1 MNHEY, CDR2 SVGEGT. The CDR3 runs to 17 residues. The ends were cut back, 6 bases at V and 0 bases at J, with 18 bases in the middle. CDR3 DNA sequence: TGTGCCAGCAGCCCAAACAGGCCCCACTATAGCAATCAGCCCCAGCATTTT. Its protein product is CASSPNRPHYSNQPQHF.

This clone was detected a few times. The chain combines TRBV11-2 with TRBJ2-1, with D maybe TRBD1 (6 bases). Trimming removed 0 bases at V and 6 bases at J, with 15 bases between. CDR3 size: 16 residues. The germline gives CDR1 SGHAT, CDR2 FQNNGV. The CDR3 here is CASSLETQGLGNEQFF. CDR3 in DNA: TGTGCCAGCAGCTTAGAGACACAGGGTCTGGGCAATGAGCAGTTCTTC.

The chain combines TRBV6-6 with TRBJ1-2, with 8 bases identical to TRBD1. V dropped 7 bases and J dropped 4; count of bases not matched to a gene: 8. The germline V gene has CDR1 MNHNY and CDR2 SVGAGI (reference sequence). The CDR3 covers 14 residues. The CDR3 coding sequence is TGTGCCAGCATCCAGGCCGACAGGGGCTATGGCTACACCTTC. This translates into CASIQADRGYGYTF.

This chain uses TRBV11-2 with TRBJ2-1, with TRBD1 matching over 10 bases. Germline CDR1 reads SGHAT; CDR2 reads FQNNGV. This CDR3 contains 16 residues. After removal of 5 bases from V and 7 bases from J, the junction contained 11 bases not matched to a gene. The CDR3 sequence: CASSLTGTGALNEQFF. The DNA for the CDR3 is TGTGCCAGCAGCCTAACCGGGACAGGGGCTTTGAATGAGCAGTTCTTC.

This clone was seen a handful of times. The CDR3 nucleotides read TGTGCCACCAGTGACCGTCGGGATGAGCAGTTCTTC. Translated, it gives CATSDRRDEQFF. The chain uses TRBV24-1 and TRBJ2-1; D gene uncertain. The CDR3 is 12 amino acids. Germline V lookup: CDR1 KGHDR, CDR2 SFDVKD. V lost 4 bases and J lost 8, with 8 bases in between.